These T cell receptor beta chains were read from a single sample in a study of cytomegalovirus exposure and HLA in healthy donors. Clones were read by immunoSEQ multiplex PCR, and TCRdb kept only the in-frame ones, dropping some. The table records about 130,000 clones, over 65% of them present only once. Sequencing was performed on PBMCs. The source of these receptors is a man aged 18 to 30 in good health and CMV-seropositive. The conserved cysteine and the conserved F or W are not part of the CDR3 here.

j_call v_call cdr3_aa
TRBJ2-1 TRBV10-1 ASSESTRNEQF
TRBJ2-1 TRBV7-9 ASSLAGGTDEQF
TRBJ1-4 TRBV2 ASITWTAFSTNEKLF
TRBJ1-5 TRBV28 ASSLSLQGASQPQH
TRBJ2-2 TRBV10-3 AISESRRATGELF
TRBJ1-2 TRBV7-2 ASSLATGGNYGYT
TRBJ2-2 TRBV28 ASKRGRPGELF
TRBJ1-5 TRBV6-5 ASGRGGNTDQPQH
TRBJ2-7 TRBV4-2 ASSQDTRQGYEQY
TRBJ1-4 TRBV19 ASSPGLRWEKLF
TRBJ2-6 TRBV27 ASSLIRGSSSGANVLT
TRBJ1-6 TRBV27 ASSPRGLNSPLH
TRBJ2-7 TRBV7-8 ASSLAGLADLYEQY
TRBJ1-3 TRBV5-1 ASSPGLSTLSGNTIY